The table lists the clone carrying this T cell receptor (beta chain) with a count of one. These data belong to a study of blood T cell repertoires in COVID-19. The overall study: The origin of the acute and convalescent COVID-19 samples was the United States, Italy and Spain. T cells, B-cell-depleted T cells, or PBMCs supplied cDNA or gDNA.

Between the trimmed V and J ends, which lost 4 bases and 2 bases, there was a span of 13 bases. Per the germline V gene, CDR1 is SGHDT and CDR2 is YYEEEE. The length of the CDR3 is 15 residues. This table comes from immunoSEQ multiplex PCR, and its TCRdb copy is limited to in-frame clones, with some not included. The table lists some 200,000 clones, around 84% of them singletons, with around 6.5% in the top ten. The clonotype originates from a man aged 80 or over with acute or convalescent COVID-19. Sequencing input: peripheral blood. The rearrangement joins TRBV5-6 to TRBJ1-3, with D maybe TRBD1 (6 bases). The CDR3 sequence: CASSTTGYTGNTIYF. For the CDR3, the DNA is TGTGCCAGCAGCACGACAGGTTATACTGGAAACACCATATATTTT. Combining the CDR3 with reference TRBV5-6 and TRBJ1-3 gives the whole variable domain DAGVTQSPTHLIKTRGQQVTLRCSPKSGHDTVSWYQQALGQGPQFIFQYYEEEERQRGNFPDRFSGHQFPNYSSELNVNALLLGDSALYLCASSTTGYTGNTIYFGEGSWLTVV.